This T cell receptor (beta chain) emerged from a study of T-cell memory formation after mild COVID-19. Regarding the study as a whole: Clones contracting across day 15 to 85 had a balanced CD4/CD8 profile; later expanding clones leaned CD4+.

The CDR3 runs 15 residues. The V segment lost 0 bases and the J segment 10 bases; nucleotides outside the gene matches: 9. The germline CDR1 and CDR2 sequences are DFQATT and SNEGSKA (reference sequence). 5'RACE primed at constant segments yielded TCR alpha and TCR beta cDNA libraries bearing sample barcodes and UMIs. TCRdb re-called the 5' RACE reads through MiXCR, storing one row per CDR3 protein. This table has roughly 190,000 distinct CDR3 sequences, 10% appearing once. This clonotype was picked up a small number of times. Its antigen is currently unknown. The sample taken for sequencing was PBMCs or a T cell subset sorted from them (not recorded which). The chain couples TRBV20-1 to TRBJ1-6; 7 nucleotides align to TRBD1. The clonotype comes from a man aged 18 to 35 who had mild COVID-19 (a few samples of this study predate the infection). Cell type and time point are not known. The CDR3 DNA follows: TGCAGTGCTAGAGATACACAGGGGTTTGACTCACCCCTCCACTTT. Translating gives CSARDTQGFDSPLHF.